This passage covers 9 T cell receptor beta chains from one sample sequenced in a study of blood T cell repertoires in COVID-19. This table comes from immunoSEQ multiplex PCR, and its TCRdb copy is limited to in-frame clones, with some not included. Here the sample spans tens of thousands of clones, around 89% being singletons. Sequenced input: peripheral blood. The receptors shown here come from a man aged 50 to 59 with COVID-19, enrolled during active disease.

J is TRBJ2-2 and V is TRBV9; 10 nucleotides align to TRBD1. From germline, CDR1 is SGDLS and CDR2 YYNGEE. The CDR3 length is 17 residues. J was trimmed by 5 bases and V by 3 bases; bases with no gene match: 10. CDR3 protein: CASSDGRRTGGTGELFF. CDR3 nucleotides: TGTGCCAGCAGCGACGGCCGACGGACAGGGGGAACCGGGGAGCTGTTTTTT.

This clone was seen once. The rearrangement uses TRBV12-3 or TRBV12-4 and TRBJ1-2, with D possibly matching TRBD1 (6 bases). Trimming shortened V by 4 bases and J by 5 bases, and 11 bases separated the two germline ends. This CDR3 is 13 amino acids long. In nucleotides, the CDR3 is TGTGCCAGCAGTTCGACAGGACCTTATGGCTACACCTTC. Translated: CASSSTGPYGYTF.

The V and J genes are TRBV7-2 and TRBJ1-5; the D gene is possibly TRBD1 (6 bases). The CDR3 sequence is 15 residues long. V lost 5 bases and J lost 1, with 12 bases in between. Germline-derived CDR1 and CDR2 are SGHTA and FQGNSA. CDR3 region: CASSPSQGSNQPQHF. DNA of the CDR3: TGTGCCAGCAGCCCTTCCCAGGGGAGCAATCAGCCCCAGCATTTT.

This clone was observed a few times. V and J are TRBV7-2 and TRBJ1-2; 7 nucleotides align to TRBD1. V shed 0 bases, J shed 4 bases, and the junction held 5 bases outside the gene matches. The germline V gene has CDR1 SGHTA and CDR2 FQGNSA. CDR3 size: 15 residues. DNA for the CDR3: TGTGCCAGCAGCTTAGCGCGGGACAGAGGCTATGGCTACACCTTC. Amino acid sequence: CASSLARDRGYGYTF.

CDR3 in amino acids: CASSFSSGIPYEQYF. DNA for the CDR3: TGTGCCAGCAGCTTCTCTAGTGGCATTCCCTACGAGCAGTACTTC. V and J are TRBV11-3 and TRBJ2-7; D remains unclear. In germline, CDR1 is SGHNT, CDR2 YENEEA. V shed 3 bases and J shed 2 bases, with 14 bases lying between them. The CDR3 runs to 15 residues.

The V call is TRBV27, the J call TRBJ2-7, with D tentatively TRBD1 (6 bases). Per germline, CDR1 MNHEY and CDR2 SMNVEV (reference sequence). Trimming removed 8 bases at V and 3 bases at J, with 14 bases between. This CDR3 comprises 13 residues. The CDR3 nucleotides read TGTGCCAGCGGTAAGGACAGAAACTACGAGCAGTACTTC. Its translation: CASGKDRNYEQYF.

The chain is built from TRBV4-2 and TRBJ2-6; D is unresolved. CDR1 is LGHNA, CDR2 YNFKEQ, per germline. The CDR3 spans 16 residues. Trimming shortened V by 0 bases and J by 1 base, and 7 bases separated the two germline ends. CDR3 sequence reads: CASSQEAGSGANVLTF. Written as DNA, the CDR3 is TGTGCCAGCAGCCAAGAGGCCGGGTCTGGGGCCAACGTCCTGACTTTC.

The chain uses TRBV24-1 and TRBJ2-1, with TRBD1 matching 9 bases. V trimming: 2 bases; J trimming: 3 bases; junction bases outside the gene matches: 1. Germline V gene sequence: CDR1 KGHDR, CDR2 SFDVKD. The CDR3 has 15 amino acids. CDR3 nucleotide sequence: TGTGCCACCAGTGATTGGACAGGGGACTACAATGAGCAGTTCTTC. Amino acid sequence: CATSDWTGDYNEQFF.

The rearrangement uses TRBV6-1 and TRBJ1-2, with D unclear. Trimming took 1 base from V and 7 from J, leaving 10 bases between them. Germline CDR1 is MNHNS and CDR2 is SASEGT. CDR3 length: 13 residues. The CDR3 DNA is TGTGCCAGCAGTGAAGGAGGGAAGTCTGGCTACACCTTC. This gives the protein CASSEGGKSGYTF.